The entry below describes one TCR beta chain. Its specificity is unknown. The record originates from a study of vaccination and CD4 T cells after COVID-19. CDR1 is LNHDA and CDR2 is SQIVND in the germline V gene (reference sequence). The V end was cut by 3 bases, the J end by 5 bases, with 21 bases between. The CDR3 sequence is 17 residues long. An Oncomine TCR Beta short-read assay was used to sequence the DNA from cultured CD4+ T cells. TCRdb reprocessed the PCR reads via MiXCR and lists one record per CDR3 protein. This table holds about 21,000 distinct CDR3 sequences, 70% found once. Treatment reported: approximately 9-day PBMC culture with coronavirus spike peptide pools or control peptides (ViraFEST assay). It was on days 3 and 7 that half the medium was replaced with fresh IL-2 medium. Negative selection purified CD4+ T cells after less than 11 days of culture.

The J gene is TRBJ2-3, the V gene TRBV19; tentatively, D is TRBD1 or TRBD2 (5 bases each). The origin of this receptor is a human donor who had recovered from COVID-19. Sequenced input: CD4+ T cells from blood, cultured in vitro. CDR3 sequence (DNA): TGTGCCAGTAGTATCTTCCCCACTTGGGGGAGAATAGATACGCAGTATTTT. Its translation: CASSIFPTWGRIDTQYF.